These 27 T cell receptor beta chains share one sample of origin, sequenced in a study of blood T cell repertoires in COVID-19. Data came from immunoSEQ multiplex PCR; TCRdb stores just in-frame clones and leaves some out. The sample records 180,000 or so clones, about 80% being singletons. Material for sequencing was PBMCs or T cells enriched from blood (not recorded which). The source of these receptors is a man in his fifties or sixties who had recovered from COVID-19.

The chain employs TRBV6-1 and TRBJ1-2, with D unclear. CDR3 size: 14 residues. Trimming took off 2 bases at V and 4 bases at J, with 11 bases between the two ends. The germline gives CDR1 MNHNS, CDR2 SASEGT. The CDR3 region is CASSEMEGLYGYTF. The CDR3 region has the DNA TGTGCCAGCAGTGAAATGGAGGGCCTCTATGGCTACACCTTC.

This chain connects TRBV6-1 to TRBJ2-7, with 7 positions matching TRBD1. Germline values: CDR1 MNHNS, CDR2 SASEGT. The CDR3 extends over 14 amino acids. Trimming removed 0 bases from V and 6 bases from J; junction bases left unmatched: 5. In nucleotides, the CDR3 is TGTGCCAGCAGTGAAGCGACAGGGTTCGGCGAGCAGTACTTC. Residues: CASSEATGFGEQYF.

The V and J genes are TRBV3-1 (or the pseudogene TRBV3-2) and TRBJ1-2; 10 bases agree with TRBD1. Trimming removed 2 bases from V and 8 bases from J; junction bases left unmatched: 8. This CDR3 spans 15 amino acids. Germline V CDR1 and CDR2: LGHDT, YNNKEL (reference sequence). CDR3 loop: CASSQRGQGTSGYTF. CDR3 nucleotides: TGTGCCAGCAGCCAAAGGGGACAGGGGACGTCAGGCTACACCTTC.

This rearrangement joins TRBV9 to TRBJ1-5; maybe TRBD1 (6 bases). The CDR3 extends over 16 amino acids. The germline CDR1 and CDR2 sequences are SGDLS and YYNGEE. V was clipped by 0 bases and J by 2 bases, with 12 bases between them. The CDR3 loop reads CASSVGAGEGNQPQHF. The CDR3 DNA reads TGTGCCAGCAGCGTAGGGGCAGGGGAAGGCAATCAGCCCCAGCATTTT.

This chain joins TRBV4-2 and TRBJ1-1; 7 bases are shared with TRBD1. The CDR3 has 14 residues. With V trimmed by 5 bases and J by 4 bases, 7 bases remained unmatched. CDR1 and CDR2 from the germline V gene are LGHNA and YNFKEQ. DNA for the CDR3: TGTGCCAGCAGCGCGACAGGGCCCGGCACTGAAGCTTTCTTT. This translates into CASSATGPGTEAFF.

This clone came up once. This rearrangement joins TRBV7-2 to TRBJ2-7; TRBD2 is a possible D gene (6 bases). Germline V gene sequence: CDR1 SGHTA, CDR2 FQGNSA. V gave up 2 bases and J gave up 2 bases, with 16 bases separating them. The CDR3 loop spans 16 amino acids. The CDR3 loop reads CASSLFSLGGTYEQYF. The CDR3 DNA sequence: TGTGCCAGCAGCTTATTCAGTCTGGGGGGTACCTACGAGCAGTACTTC.

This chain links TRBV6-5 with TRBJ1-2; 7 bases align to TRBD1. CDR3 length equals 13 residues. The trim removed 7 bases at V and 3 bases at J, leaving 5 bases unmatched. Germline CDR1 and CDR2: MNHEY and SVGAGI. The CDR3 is CASTGGLYYGYTF. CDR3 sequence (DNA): TGTGCCAGCACAGGGGGGCTATACTATGGCTACACCTTC.

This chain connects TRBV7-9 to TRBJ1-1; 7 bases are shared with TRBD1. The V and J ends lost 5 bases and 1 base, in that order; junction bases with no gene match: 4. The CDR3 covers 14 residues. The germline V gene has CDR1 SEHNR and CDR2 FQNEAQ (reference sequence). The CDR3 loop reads CASSGRQGNTEAFF. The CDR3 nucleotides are TGTGCCAGCAGCGGGCGACAGGGGAACACTGAAGCTTTCTTT.

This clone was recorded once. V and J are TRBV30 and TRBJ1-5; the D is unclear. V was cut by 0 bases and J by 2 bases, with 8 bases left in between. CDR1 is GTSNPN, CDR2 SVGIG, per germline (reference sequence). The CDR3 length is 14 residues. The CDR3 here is CAWSVPQGNQPQHF. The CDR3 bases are TGTGCCTGGAGTGTTCCCCAGGGCAATCAGCCCCAGCATTTT.

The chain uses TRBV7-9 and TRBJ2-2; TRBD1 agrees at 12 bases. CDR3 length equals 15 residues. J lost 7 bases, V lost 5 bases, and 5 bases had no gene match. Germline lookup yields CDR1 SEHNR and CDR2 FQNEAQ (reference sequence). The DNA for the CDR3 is TGTGCCAGCAGCAGCCGGGACAGGGGGCTCGGGGAGCTGTTTTTT. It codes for CASSSRDRGLGELFF.

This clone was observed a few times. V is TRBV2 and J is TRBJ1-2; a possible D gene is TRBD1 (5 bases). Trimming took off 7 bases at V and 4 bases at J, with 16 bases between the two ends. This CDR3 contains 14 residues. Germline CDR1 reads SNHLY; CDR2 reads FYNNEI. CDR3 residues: CASILPGGSYGYTF. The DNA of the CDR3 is TGTGCCAGCATTCTTCCCGGGGGAAGCTATGGCTACACCTTC. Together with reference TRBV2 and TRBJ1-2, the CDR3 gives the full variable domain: EPEVTQTPSHQVTQMGQEVILRCVPISNHLYFYWYRQILGQKVEFLVSFYNNEISEKSEIFDDQFSVERPDGSNFTLKIRSTKLEDSAMYFCASILPGGSYGYTFGSGTRLTVV.

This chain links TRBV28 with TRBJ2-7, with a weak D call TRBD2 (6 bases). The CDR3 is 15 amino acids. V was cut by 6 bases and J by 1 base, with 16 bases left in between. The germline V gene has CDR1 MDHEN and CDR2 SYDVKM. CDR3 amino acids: CASRQRGSESYEQYF. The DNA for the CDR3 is TGTGCCAGCAGACAACGGGGGAGTGAATCCTACGAGCAGTACTTC.

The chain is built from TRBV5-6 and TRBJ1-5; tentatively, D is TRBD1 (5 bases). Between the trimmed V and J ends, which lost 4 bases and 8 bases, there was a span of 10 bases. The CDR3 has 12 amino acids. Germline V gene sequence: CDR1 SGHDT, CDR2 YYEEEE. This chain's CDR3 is CASSSGDEPQHF. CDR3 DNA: TGTGCCAGCAGCAGCGGGGACGAGCCCCAGCATTTT.

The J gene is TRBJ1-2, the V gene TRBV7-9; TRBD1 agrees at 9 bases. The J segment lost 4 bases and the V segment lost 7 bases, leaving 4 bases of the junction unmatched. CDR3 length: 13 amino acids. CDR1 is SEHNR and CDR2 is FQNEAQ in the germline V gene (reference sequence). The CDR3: CASTDRGVYGYTF. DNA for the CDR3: TGTGCCAGCACAGACAGGGGGGTCTATGGCTACACCTTC.

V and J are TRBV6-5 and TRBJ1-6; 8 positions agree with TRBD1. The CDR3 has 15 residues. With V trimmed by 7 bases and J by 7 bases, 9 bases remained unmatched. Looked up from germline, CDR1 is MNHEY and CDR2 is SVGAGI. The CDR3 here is CASNWGQDRNSPLHF. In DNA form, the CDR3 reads TGTGCCAGCAATTGGGGACAGGATAGGAATTCACCCCTCCACTTT.

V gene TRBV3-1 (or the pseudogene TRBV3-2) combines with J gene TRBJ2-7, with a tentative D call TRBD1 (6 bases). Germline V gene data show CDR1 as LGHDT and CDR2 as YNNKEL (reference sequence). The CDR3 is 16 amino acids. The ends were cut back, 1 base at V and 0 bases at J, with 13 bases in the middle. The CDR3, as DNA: TGTGCCAGCAGCCAAGCCCGAGGGACACTCTCCTACGAGCAGTACTTC. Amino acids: CASSQARGTLSYEQYF.

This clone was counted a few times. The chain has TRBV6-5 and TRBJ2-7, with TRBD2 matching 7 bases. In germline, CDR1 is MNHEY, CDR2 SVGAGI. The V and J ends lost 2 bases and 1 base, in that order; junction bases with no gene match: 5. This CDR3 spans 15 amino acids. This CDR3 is CASSYRRGGSYEQYF. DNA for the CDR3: TGTGCCAGCAGTTACCGGCGGGGAGGGTCCTACGAGCAGTACTTC.

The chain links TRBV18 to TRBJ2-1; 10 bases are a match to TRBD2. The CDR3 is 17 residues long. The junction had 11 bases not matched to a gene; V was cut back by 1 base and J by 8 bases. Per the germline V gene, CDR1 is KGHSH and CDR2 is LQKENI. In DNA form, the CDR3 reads TGTGCCAGCTCACCACAAGGAGCGGGAGGGCACTTCGATGAGCAGTTCTTC. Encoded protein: CASSPQGAGGHFDEQFF.

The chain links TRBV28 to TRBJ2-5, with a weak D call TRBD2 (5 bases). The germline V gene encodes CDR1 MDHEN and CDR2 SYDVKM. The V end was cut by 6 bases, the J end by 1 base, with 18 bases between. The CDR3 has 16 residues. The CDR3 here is CASSHSVGSGQETQYF. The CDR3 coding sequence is TGTGCCAGCAGCCACTCCGTAGGGAGCGGCCAAGAGACCCAGTACTTC.

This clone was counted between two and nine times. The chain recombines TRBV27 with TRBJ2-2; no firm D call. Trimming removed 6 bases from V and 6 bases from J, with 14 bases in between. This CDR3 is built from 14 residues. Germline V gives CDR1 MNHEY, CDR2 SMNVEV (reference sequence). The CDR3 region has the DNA TGTGCCAGCAGCCCCTATAGCATCCCCGGGGAGCTGTTTTTT. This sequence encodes CASSPYSIPGELFF.

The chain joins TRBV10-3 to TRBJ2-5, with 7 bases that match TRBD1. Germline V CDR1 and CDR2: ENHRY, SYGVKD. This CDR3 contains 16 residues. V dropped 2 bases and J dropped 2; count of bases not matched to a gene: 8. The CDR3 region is CAISEARTGPQETQYF. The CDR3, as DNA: TGTGCCATCAGTGAGGCACGGACAGGCCCACAAGAGACCCAGTACTTC.

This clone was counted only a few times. CDR3 sequence (DNA): TGCGCCAGCATGCTTGGGGCGGGAGATGAGCAGTTCTTC. Its translation is CASMLGAGDEQFF. The chain couples TRBV5-1 to TRBJ2-1; 7 nucleotides line up with TRBD2. The CDR3 sequence is 13 residues long. V was pared by 6 bases and J by 8 bases, with 8 bases of the junction left unmatched. In germline, CDR1 is SGHRS, CDR2 YFSETQ.

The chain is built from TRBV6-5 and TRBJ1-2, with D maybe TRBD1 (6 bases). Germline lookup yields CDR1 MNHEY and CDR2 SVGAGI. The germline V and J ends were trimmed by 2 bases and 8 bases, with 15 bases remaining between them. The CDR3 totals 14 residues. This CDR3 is CASSYRDRKGGYTF. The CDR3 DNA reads TGTGCCAGCAGTTACCGAGACAGGAAAGGCGGCTACACCTTC.

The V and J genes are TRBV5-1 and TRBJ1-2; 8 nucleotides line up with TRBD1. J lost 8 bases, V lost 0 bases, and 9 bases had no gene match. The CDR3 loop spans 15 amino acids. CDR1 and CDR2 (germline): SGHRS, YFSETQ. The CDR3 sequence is CASSLDGQGFDGYTF. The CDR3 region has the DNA TGCGCCAGCAGCTTGGACGGACAGGGTTTCGACGGCTACACCTTC. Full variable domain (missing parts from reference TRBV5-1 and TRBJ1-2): KAGVTQTPRYLIKTRGQQVTLSCSPISGHRSVSWYQQTPGQGLQFLFEYFSETQRNKGNFPGRFSGRQFSNSRSEMNVSTLELGDSALYLCASSLDGQGFDGYTFGSGTRLTVV.

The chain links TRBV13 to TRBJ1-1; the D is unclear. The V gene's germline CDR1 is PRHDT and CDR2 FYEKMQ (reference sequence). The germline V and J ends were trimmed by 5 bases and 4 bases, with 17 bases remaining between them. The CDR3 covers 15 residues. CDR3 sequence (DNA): TGTGCCAGCAGCCCCCCACCGGCGGGGAGCACTGAAGCTTTCTTT. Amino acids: CASSPPPAGSTEAFF.

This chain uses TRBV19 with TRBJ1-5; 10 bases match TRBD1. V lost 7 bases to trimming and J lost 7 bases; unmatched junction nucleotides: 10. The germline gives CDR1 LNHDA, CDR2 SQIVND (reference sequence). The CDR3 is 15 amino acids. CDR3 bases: TGTGCCAGTATCATGGGGGGACAGGGGAACCAGCCCCAGCATTTT. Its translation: CASIMGGQGNQPQHF.

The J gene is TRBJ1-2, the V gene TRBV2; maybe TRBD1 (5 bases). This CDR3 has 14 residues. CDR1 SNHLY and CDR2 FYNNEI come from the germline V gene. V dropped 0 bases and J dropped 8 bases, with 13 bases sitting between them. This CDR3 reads CASSEALRGEGYTF. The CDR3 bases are TGTGCCAGCAGTGAAGCGTTACGGGGGGAGGGCTACACCTTC.